A single sample is the source of the 29 T cell receptor beta chains below, sequenced in a study of cytomegalovirus exposure and HLA in healthy donors. The study ran its PCR with 60 Vbeta and 13 Jbeta primers. TCRdb's copy holds only in-frame clones and misses some; the assay was immunoSEQ multiplex PCR. The table lists about 120,000 clones, approximately 76% of them singletons. The sequenced sample was PBMCs. All receptors come from a man aged 55 to 69 in good health and CMV-seropositive.

The V call is TRBV7-3, the J call TRBJ2-5; a weak D match, TRBD2 (6 bases). Germline V gene sequence: CDR1 SGHTA, CDR2 FQGTGA. V gave up 5 bases and J gave up 3 bases, with 19 bases separating them. This CDR3 contains 16 residues. This CDR3 reads CASSPGGLLGEETQYF. The CDR3, as DNA: TGTGCCAGCAGCCCCGGGGGACTGCTTGGGGAAGAGACCCAGTACTTC.

This chain uses TRBV4-1 with TRBJ1-4; 7 nucleotides match TRBD1. The V segment lost 2 bases and the J segment 6 bases; nucleotides outside the gene matches: 12. Germline V gives CDR1 MGHRA, CDR2 YSYEKL. The CDR3 spans 17 residues. CDR3 amino acids: CASSQPRDSKSDEKLFF. The DNA of the CDR3 is TGCGCCAGCAGCCAACCCCGGGACAGTAAGAGTGATGAAAAACTGTTTTTT.

J is TRBJ1-2 and V is TRBV4-1; unclear D gene. CDR1 is MGHRA, CDR2 YSYEKL, per germline. The CDR3 has 15 amino acids. V lost 2 bases and J lost 6, with 16 bases in between. Written as DNA, the CDR3 is TGCGCCAGCAGCCAAACCACCCATACTAAGGATGGCTACACCTTC. Protein product: CASSQTTHTKDGYTF.

The chain recombines TRBV29-1 with TRBJ2-7; 11 nucleotides line up with TRBD1. The CDR3 has 12 residues. The germline CDR1 and CDR2 sequences are SQVTM and ANQGSEA. With 7 bases clipped from V and 3 bases from J, the junction kept 2 bases outside the gene matches. The CDR3: CSAGTGGYEQYF. In DNA form, the CDR3 reads TGCAGCGCAGGGACAGGGGGCTACGAGCAGTACTTC.

This rearrangement joins TRBV18 to TRBJ1-1; D unclear. There are 13 residues in the CDR3. V was clipped by 1 base and J by 0 bases, with 3 bases between them. CDR1 is KGHSH, CDR2 LQKENI, per germline. The CDR3 protein is CASSPLVNTEAFF. CDR3 sequence (DNA): TGTGCCAGCTCACCACTAGTGAACACTGAAGCTTTCTTT.

The V call is TRBV5-5, the J call TRBJ1-2, with D unclear. The germline V and J ends were trimmed by 0 bases and 8 bases, with 23 bases remaining between them. The CDR3 contains 17 residues. Germline assignment: CDR1 SGHKS and CDR2 YYEKEE (reference sequence). In DNA, the CDR3 is TGTGCCAGCAGCTTGGAAGAGGAGGGAGGCCTAACCTGGGGCTACACCTTC. As protein: CASSLEEEGGLTWGYTF.

This chain links TRBV10-3 with TRBJ1-4; 8 bases match TRBD1. The CDR3 spans 13 residues. Germline V gene data show CDR1 as ENHRY and CDR2 as SYGVKD. V gave up 2 bases and J gave up 8 bases; unmatched junction bases: 1. This CDR3 reads CAISEGTGEKLFF. The CDR3 coding sequence is TGTGCCATCAGTGAGGGGACAGGCGAAAAACTGTTTTTT.

The genes are TRBV29-1 and TRBJ1-1; no clear D gene. The V gene's germline CDR1 is SQVTM and CDR2 ANQGSEA. V was cut by 3 bases and J by 5 bases, with 10 bases left in between. There are 12 residues in the CDR3. The CDR3 is CSVDLGRTEAFF. CDR3 nucleotide sequence: TGCAGCGTTGATCTGGGGAGGACTGAAGCTTTCTTT.

Concerning this clone itself: The junction shows a germline mismatch at one end, possibly a read error. The J gene is TRBJ1-2, the V gene TRBV5-1; TRBD1 might be the D (5 bases). CDR1 is SGHRS, CDR2 YFSETQ, per germline. The CDR3 runs 16 residues. The CDR3 protein is CASSPGLLSSGYVYTF. The CDR3 DNA is TGCGCCAGCAGCCCGGGACTCCTTTCCTCGGGGTATGTCTACACCTTC. The complete variable domain, with remaining parts taken from reference TRBV5-1 and TRBJ1-2, reads KAGVTQTPRYLIKTRGQQVTLSCSPISGHRSVSWYQQTPGQGLQFLFEYFSETQRNKGNFPGRFSGRQFSNSRSEMNVSTLELGDSALYLCASSPGLLSSGYVYTFGSGTRLTVV.

The rearrangement uses TRBV29-1 and TRBJ1-1; TRBD1 might be the D (5 bases). The V and J ends lost 7 bases and 0 bases respectively, with 12 bases between them. The CDR3 sequence is 13 residues long. Germline assignment: CDR1 SQVTM and CDR2 ANQGSEA. The CDR3 DNA reads TGCAGCGGCCGCCAGGGATTGAACACTGAAGCTTTCTTT. This codes for CSGRQGLNTEAFF.

The chain couples TRBV5-1 to TRBJ1-2; D is unresolved. V was pared by 6 bases and J by 4 bases, with 16 bases between. The CDR3 covers 14 residues. Germline CDR1 SGHRS, CDR2 YFSETQ. CDR3 bases: TGCGCCAGCACCGCGACACGGTCTTCCTATGGCTACACCTTC. Its translation is CASTATRSSYGYTF. Based on the CDR3 plus reference TRBV5-1 and TRBJ1-2, the full variable domain is KAGVTQTPRYLIKTRGQQVTLSCSPISGHRSVSWYQQTPGQGLQFLFEYFSETQRNKGNFPGRFSGRQFSNSRSEMNVSTLELGDSALYLCASTATRSSYGYTFGSGTRLTVV.

The CDR3 region is CASSLSTDREGYTF. CDR3 bases: TGTGCCAGCAGTTTATCCACGGACAGGGAAGGCTACACCTTC. The rearrangement links TRBV28 to TRBJ1-2; TRBD1 agrees at 8 bases. CDR1 MDHEN and CDR2 SYDVKM come from the germline V gene. J gave up 8 bases and V 1 base, and 6 bases lay outside the gene matches. CDR3 length: 14 residues.

A remark on this clone: The junction does not match germline at one end; this may be a read error. The chain has TRBV7-9 and TRBJ1-4, with D perhaps matching TRBD1 (5 bases). This CDR3 is built from 16 residues. Germline V CDR1 and CDR2: SEHNR, FQNEAQ (reference sequence). In DNA, the CDR3 is TGTTCCAGCAGCCTAAGTCGCCCTGGAGGGGATGAAAAACTGTTTTTT. It codes for CSSSLSRPGGDEKLFF.

The chain employs TRBV9 and TRBJ2-2, with D perhaps TRBD1 (6 bases). The CDR3 runs to 18 residues. Germline loops: CDR1 SGDLS, CDR2 YYNGEE. Trimming removed 0 bases from V and 0 bases from J, with 15 bases in between. CDR3: CASSVGSPGTSNTGELFF. CDR3 bases: TGTGCCAGCAGCGTAGGAAGCCCCGGGACATCGAACACCGGGGAGCTGTTTTTT.

This rearrangement joins TRBV6-5 to TRBJ1-6; 10 nucleotides align to TRBD1. CDR3 length equals 15 residues. After removal of 2 bases from V and 6 bases from J, the junction contained 1 base not matched to a gene. Germline lookup yields CDR1 MNHEY and CDR2 SVGAGI. CDR3 nucleotide sequence: TGTGCCAGCAGTTACCGGGACAGGGGTAATTCACCCCTCCACTTT. Protein product: CASSYRDRGNSPLHF.

The gene calls are TRBV6-6 and TRBJ2-1, with 8 bases fitting TRBD2. The length of the CDR3 is 15 residues. V shed 7 bases and J 0 bases; nucleotides not matched to a gene: 5. CDR1 is MNHNY and CDR2 is SVGAGI in the germline V gene (reference sequence). The DNA of the CDR3 is TGTGCCAGCACCCTAGCGGGCGGCTCCTACAATGAGCAGTTCTTC. This translates into CASTLAGGSYNEQFF.

The V gene is TRBV7-9, the J gene TRBJ1-5; D is unresolved. CDR3 length: 17 residues. V was trimmed by 4 bases and J by 4 bases, leaving 20 bases between them. Looked up from germline, CDR1 is SEHNR and CDR2 is FQNEAQ (reference sequence). The CDR3 sequence is CASSSTAGEGQNQPQHF. The CDR3 bases are TGTGCCAGCAGCTCAACGGCCGGGGAGGGCCAAAATCAGCCCCAGCATTTT.

This clone was picked up a small number of times. At one end the junction does not follow the germline gene, possibly because of a read error. The chain carries TRBV28 and TRBJ1-2; no firm D call. The CDR3 length is 13 residues. Germline V gene sequence: CDR1 MDHEN, CDR2 SYDVKM. CDR3 region: CATSGPLVYGYTF. The DNA of the CDR3 is TGTGCCACCAGTGGCCCCCTGGTCTATGGCTACACCTTC.

The chain combines TRBV30 with TRBJ1-5; D gene uncertain. The V gene lost 2 bases and the J gene lost 4 bases, with 12 bases spanning the gap. The CDR3 is 14 amino acids. The germline V gene encodes CDR1 GTSNPN and CDR2 SVGIG (reference sequence). The CDR3 DNA follows: TGTGCCTGGAGTAATCTCCGAGGTAATCAGCCCCAGCATTTT. Its protein product is CAWSNLRGNQPQHF.

The rearrangement links TRBV18 to TRBJ2-7; TRBD1 matches at 9 bases. CDR1 KGHSH and CDR2 LQKENI come from the germline V gene. This CDR3 comprises 15 residues. J gave up 2 bases and V 4 bases, and 6 bases lay outside the gene matches. CDR3 residues: CASSQAGTGTYEQYF. The CDR3 DNA sequence: TGTGCCAGCTCACAGGCCGGGACAGGGACCTACGAGCAGTACTTC.

V usage is TRBV29-1 and J usage is TRBJ1-1; D uncertain. Germline CDR1 reads SQVTM; CDR2 reads ANQGSEA. V was shortened by 6 bases and J by 9 bases, with 17 bases between the two germline ends. The CDR3 is 12 amino acids. CDR3 protein: CSVPLTTGKAFF. CDR3 nucleotides: TGCAGCGTCCCACTAACGACGGGTAAAGCTTTCTTT. The entire variable domain, with the rest obtained from reference TRBV29-1 and TRBJ1-1, is as follows: SAVISQKPSRDICQRGTSLTIQCQVDSQVTMMFWYRQQPGQSLTLIATANQGSEATYESGFVIDKFPISRPNLTFSTLTVSNMSPEDSSIYLCSVPLTTGKAFFGQGTRLTVV.

The rearrangement links TRBV6-1 to TRBJ1-4; possibly TRBD1 for D (6 bases). V lost 10 bases to trimming and J lost 6 bases, with 18 bases between them. Germline loops: CDR1 MNHNS, CDR2 SASEGT. CDR3 length equals 14 residues. CDR3 in amino acids: CATRRGGDDEKLFF. The CDR3 DNA follows: TGTGCCACCCGACGAGGGGGGGATGATGAAAAACTGTTTTTT.

V is TRBV21-1 and J is TRBJ2-7; the table calls TRBD1, which could not be checked here. TRBV21-1 is a pseudogene locus. The CDR3 has 13 amino acids. CDR3 sequence reads: CASSKASPRGQYF. CDR3 bases: TGTGCCAGCAGCAAAGCGTCCCCCAGGGGCCAGTACTTC.

This chain links TRBV11-2 with TRBJ2-2; D may be TRBD2 (5 bases). The CDR3 runs 14 residues. Germline CDR1 is SGHAT and CDR2 is FQNNGV. V was pared by 3 bases and J by 7 bases, with 12 bases between. This CDR3 is CASSFGSAVGELFF. The CDR3 region has the DNA TGTGCCAGCAGCTTTGGTAGCGCGGTCGGGGAGCTGTTTTTT.

The chain joins TRBV2 to TRBJ2-3, with 7 bases lining up with TRBD1. The germline V gene has CDR1 SNHLY and CDR2 FYNNEI. The CDR3 covers 14 residues. V lost 4 bases, J lost 5 bases, and 6 bases stayed unmatched. The CDR3 sequence is CASSGQGFQDTQYF. In nucleotides, the CDR3 is TGTGCCAGCAGTGGACAGGGCTTTCAAGATACGCAGTATTTT.

As DNA, the CDR3 is TGTGCCAGCAGTCAGCAGGGTTTTTACACTGAAGCTTTCTTT. Protein: CASSQQGFYTEAFF. V gene TRBV6-5 combines with J gene TRBJ1-1; weak D call: TRBD1 (5 bases). The CDR3 is 14 amino acids. Germline V gene sequence: CDR1 MNHEY, CDR2 SVGAGI. V shed 5 bases and J shed 3 bases, with 13 bases lying between them.

The V call is TRBV27, the J call TRBJ1-1; 10 bases map to TRBD1. The germline gives CDR1 MNHEY, CDR2 SMNVEV (reference sequence). J lost 1 base, V lost 5 bases, and 1 base had no gene match. CDR3 size: 14 residues. DNA of the CDR3: TGTGCCAGCAGTCGGGACAGGGGGAACACTGAAGCTTTCTTT. As protein: CASSRDRGNTEAFF.

The chain joins TRBV11-2 to TRBJ1-1; D is perhaps TRBD1 (5 bases). Germline V gene lookup returns CDR1 SGHAT and CDR2 FQNNGV. The CDR3 has 13 amino acids. V dropped 1 base and J dropped 3 bases, with 6 bases sitting between them. DNA for the CDR3: TGTGCCAGCAGCTTAGTCAGGGACACTGAAGCTTTCTTT. The encoded protein is CASSLVRDTEAFF.

The V call is TRBV5-1, the J call TRBJ1-1, with TRBD1 matching 11 bases. The germline CDR1 and CDR2 sequences are SGHRS and YFSETQ. The CDR3 contains 15 residues. V lost 0 bases, J lost 5 bases, and 3 bases stayed unmatched. CDR3 region: CASSLVGTGGTEAFF. DNA for the CDR3: TGCGCCAGCAGCTTGGTAGGGACAGGGGGTACTGAAGCTTTCTTT.